This T cell receptor beta chain was recovered during a study of T-cell memory formation after mild COVID-19. Broader study findings: Cross-reactive memory apparently joined, as some responding clones appeared in pre-infection memory. Mainly CM and EM harbored the contracting CD4+ clones; mainly EMRA harbored the CD8+ ones.

The table lists this clonotype with a few counts. Its target is not known. The germline CDR1 and CDR2 sequences are LGHNA and YSLEER. Trimming removed 3 bases from V and 0 bases from J; junction bases left unmatched: 20. The CDR3 is made up of 21 amino acids. From 5'RACE with constant-segment primers came TCR alpha and TCR beta cDNA libraries that carried sample barcodes and UMIs. TCRdb re-called the 5' RACE reads with MiXCR, one entry per CDR3 protein. The repertoire holds roughly 150,000 distinct CDR3 sequences, with 13% to 15% as singletons. This rearrangement joins TRBV4-3 to TRBJ2-1; 7 bases match TRBD2. Material: PBMCs or a T cell subset sorted from them (not recorded which). The TCR sequence derives from an adult woman who had mild COVID-19 (a few samples of this study predate the infection). Cell type and time point are not known. This CDR3 reads CASSHPNGQVAGLSSYNEQFF. DNA of the CDR3: TGCGCCAGCAGCCATCCTAATGGGCAGGTAGCGGGCCTTAGCTCCTACAATGAGCAGTTCTTC.